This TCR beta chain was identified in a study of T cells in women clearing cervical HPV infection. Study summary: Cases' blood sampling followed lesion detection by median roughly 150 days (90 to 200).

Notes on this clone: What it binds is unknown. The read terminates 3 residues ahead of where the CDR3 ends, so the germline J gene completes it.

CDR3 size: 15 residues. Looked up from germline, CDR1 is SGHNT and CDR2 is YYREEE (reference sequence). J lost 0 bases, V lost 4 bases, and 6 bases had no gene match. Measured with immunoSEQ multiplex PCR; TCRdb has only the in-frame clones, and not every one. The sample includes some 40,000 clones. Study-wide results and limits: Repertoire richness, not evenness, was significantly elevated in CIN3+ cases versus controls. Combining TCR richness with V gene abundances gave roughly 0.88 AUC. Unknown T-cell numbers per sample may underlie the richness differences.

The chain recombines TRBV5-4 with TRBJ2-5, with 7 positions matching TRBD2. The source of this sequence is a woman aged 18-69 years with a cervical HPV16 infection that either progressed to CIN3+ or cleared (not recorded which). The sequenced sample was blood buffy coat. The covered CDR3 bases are TGTGCCAGCAGCCTGGGGGGGGGAAACCAAGAGACC. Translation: CASSLGGGNQET. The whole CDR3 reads CASSLGGGNQETQYF.